This T cell receptor beta chain comes out of a study of cytomegalovirus exposure and HLA in healthy donors. Findings and limits, study-wide: There were some public TCRs occurring in many donors, but most TCR sequences were rare. Per a prior analysis, the majority of TCR beta V segments were productive roughly 90% or roughly 30% of the time. Across donors, sequencing depth was assumed by presence/absence analyses to be roughly uniform. Association with HLA alleles at 0.05 false discovery rate was found for about 17,000 TCR beta sequences in a later analysis.

The CDR3 is 12 residues long. The V end lost 5 bases, the J end lost 0 bases, and 5 bases lay between the germline ends. CDR1 is SGHRS, CDR2 YFSETQ, per germline. The PCR had 60 Vbeta and 13 Jbeta primers. The table came from immunoSEQ multiplex PCR; TCRdb's copy has only in-frame clones and leaves some out. The sample lists 180,000 or so clones, 75% to 80% occurring once. Concerning this clone: Its antigen is as yet unknown.

The chain couples TRBV5-1 to TRBJ1-2; D is ambiguous. The receptor's source is a man in his fifties in good health and CMV-seropositive. Sequencing was done on a sample of PBMCs. The CDR3 spells CASRSTNYGYTF. In DNA form, the CDR3 reads TGCGCCAGCAGGTCTACTAACTATGGCTACACCTTC.